This TCR beta chain stems from a study of T cell repertoires in cytomegalovirus infection (dated by TCRdb to between 2018 and 2021). For the wider study: The peptide stimulations were aimed at well-studied HLA-B-restricted epitopes as well as recently identified HLA-C-restricted CMV epitopes, whose presentation resists viral immunomodulation. The HLA type of each donor mattered for the analysis, because public TCR beta signatures pointed to carriage of CMV infection along with the matching HLA type. Findings and caveats that apply to the study as a whole: The ex vivo response was dominated by HLA-C-restricted CMV-specific TCR beta clonotypes, and the single most frequent clonotype in two of eight donors was supplied by these HLA-C-restricted clonotypes. Carriers of CMV infection plus the relevant HLA type were discriminated by the cumulative frequency of public TCR beta family members in the study cohort and in an independent roughly 320-donor cohort.

TCRdb lists the instrument as Illumina HiSeq 1500. The public reads were reprocessed in TCRdb via fastp at Q25 and MiXCR, keeping in-frame beta chains. Each CDR3 protein gets just one entry, which takes the most common genes and DNA from the rows behind it. This sample gives around 430,000 distinct CDR3 sequences in total; approximately 46% of them show up just once. The ten largest clonotypes hold about 39% of the sample. The treatment or condition label of this sample denotes: in vitro stimulation with specific CMV peptide epitopes to enrich CMV-specific T cells. V gives up 5 bases and J gives up 0 bases, and the segment between their germline ends measures 11 bases. The CDR3 starts with the cysteine, ends with the phenylalanine, and has 14 residues. Only the CDR3 DNA is retained, 42 bases long and in frame from the first base. Looking up the germline V gene yields CDR1 SGHTA and CDR2 FQGNSA. This clonotype was seen a single time. Which antigen it targets is not known. The sample holds no much larger clone one base away, and base qualities are not on file. A lone read offers only weak evidence.

The TCR comes from a human donor in good health (CMV status not recorded). Some clones in this sample may be carry-over from other donors' samples. The chain joins TRBV7-2 to TRBJ2-7, with no reliable assignment of the D segment. The material sequenced was cultured PBMCs, taken from culture after CMV antigen stimulation. The base sequence is TGTGCCAGCAGCCGTAGGACCTTCTCCTACGAGCAGTACTTC. It specifies CASSRRTFSYEQYF.